This TCR beta chain was identified in a study of T cell responses to AZD1222 COVID-19 vaccine. General study results and limits: The study found Spike-specific TCR breadth and depth rose after two AZD1222 doses. Clonal diversity was possibly underestimated, and white British individuals and females predominated among donors.

Germline lookup yields CDR1 SGHAT and CDR2 FQDESV (reference sequence). V lost 2 bases, J lost 6 bases, and 4 bases stayed unmatched. CDR3 length: 14 amino acids. Regarding this clone: As yet, its antigen is unknown.

Some clones are missing from TCRdb's copy, which holds only in-frame ones; the method was immunoSEQ multiplex PCR. The table records some 190,000 clones, around 90% of them present only once. The specimen was peripheral blood, collected 28 days after the second AZD1222 dose. The clonotype originates from an adult who received the AZD1222 COVID-19 vaccine. The V call is TRBV11-1, the J call TRBJ2-1; 7 bases match TRBD2. CDR3 in amino acids: CASSLNAGVNEQFF. CDR3 in DNA: TGTGCCAGCAGCTTAAACGCGGGAGTCAATGAGCAGTTCTTC.